The rows below give T cell receptor beta chains drawn from one sample of a study of CD8 T cells in Susac syndrome. TCRdb processed the immunoSEQ multiplex PCR reads anew with MiXCR; each CDR3 protein has one entry. This table holds around 80,000 distinct CDR3 sequences, approximately 94% found once. Sequencing used CD8+ T cells from PBMCs. These receptors originate from a human donor with Susac syndrome. The conserved cysteine and the conserved F or W are not part of the CDR3 here.

TRBV7-9,TRBJ2-1,ASIRDLSSYNEQF
TRBV5-8,TRBJ1-2,ASSSRTPIT
TRBV19,TRBJ1-5,ASSMPGAQPQH
TRBV7-9,TRBJ2-7,ASSSGRDGSYEQY
TRBV18,TRBJ1-2,ASSPNRDPNYGYT
TRBV9,TRBJ1-1,ASSPFGGNTEAF
TRBV30,TRBJ1-6,AWSPRPLDNSPLH
TRBV27,TRBJ2-1,ASSVDSLPYNEQF
TRBV16,TRBJ1-5,ASSQSRDSYNQPQH
TRBV7-6,TRBJ2-7,ASSLGDGTYEQY
TRBV9,TRBJ2-4,ASSTGGLADIQY
TRBV5-6,TRBJ1-4,ASTSWGEKLF
TRBV7-2,TRBJ2-2,ASGLISGSNTGELF
TRBV21-1,TRBJ2-1,ASSKEDPSDYNEQF
TRBV20-1,TRBJ2-3,SARDRGSDTQY
TRBV2,TRBJ1-2,ASATLTISFYGYT
TRBV29-1,TRBJ1-2,SADLGAGLGYT
TRBV9,TRBJ1-1,ASSVTGNLNTEAF
TRBV7-2,TRBJ2-3,ASMGSGGGDTQY
TRBV15,TRBJ2-7,ATSRARTGTSEQY
TRBV7-9,TRBJ2-5,ASNPLGSETQY
TRBV7-9,TRBJ2-7,ASSPLPGEQY
TRBV3-1,TRBJ2-7,ASSLGESAYEQY
TRBV4-2,TRBJ2-3,ASRGTSGDTDTQY
TRBV29-1,TRBJ2-1,SVETLAGAYNEQF
TRBV7-2,TRBJ1-6,ASSLTTSNGFSSPLH
TRBV27,TRBJ1-6,ASSSTGGDSPLH
TRBV3-1,TRBJ1-1,ASSHVPGQANEAF
TRBV14,TRBJ2-7,ASSPGLQAFYEQY
TRBV20-1,TRBJ2-5,SARGTGGEGETQY
TRBV27,TRBJ2-3,ASSDRDRGDTQY
TRBV20-1,TRBJ2-7,SARLNGTGDIYEQY
TRBV9,TRBJ1-5,ASSVTGSVQPQH
TRBV7-6,TRBJ2-2,ASSSIAGGPGELF
TRBV2,TRBJ2-7,ANRDSYEQY
TRBV6-2/TRBV6-3,TRBJ2-7,ASSYSTDSYEQY